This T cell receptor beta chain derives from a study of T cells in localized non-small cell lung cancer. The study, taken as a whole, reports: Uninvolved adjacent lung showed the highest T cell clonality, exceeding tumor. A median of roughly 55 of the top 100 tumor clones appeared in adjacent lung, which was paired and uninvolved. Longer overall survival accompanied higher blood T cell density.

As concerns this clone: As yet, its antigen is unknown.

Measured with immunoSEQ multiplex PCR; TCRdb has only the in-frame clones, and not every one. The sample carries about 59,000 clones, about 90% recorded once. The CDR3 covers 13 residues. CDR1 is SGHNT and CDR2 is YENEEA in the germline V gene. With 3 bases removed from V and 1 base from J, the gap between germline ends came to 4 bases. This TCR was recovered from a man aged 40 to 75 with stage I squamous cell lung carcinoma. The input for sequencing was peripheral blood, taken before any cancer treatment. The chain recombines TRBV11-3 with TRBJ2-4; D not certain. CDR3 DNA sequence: TGTGCCAGCAGCTTGGGGGCCAAAAACATTCAGTACTTC. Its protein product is CASSLGAKNIQYF. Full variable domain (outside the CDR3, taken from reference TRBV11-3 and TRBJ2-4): EAGVVQSPRYKIIEKKQPVAFWCNPISGHNTLYWYLQNLGQGPELLIRYENEEAVDDSQLPKDRFSAERLKGVDSTLKIQPAELGDSAVYLCASSLGAKNIQYFGAGTRLSVL.